The T cell receptor beta chain described here comes from a study of glioma-infiltrating T cells after dendritic cell vaccination. The CDR3 loop spans 11 amino acids. Germline V gene lookup returns CDR1 DFQATT and CDR2 SNEGSKA (reference sequence). V trimming: 5 bases; J trimming: 7 bases; junction bases outside the gene matches: 4. Up to about 2 ug genomic DNA was used for TCRB CDR3 amplification. Repertoires were generated with immunoSEQ multiplex PCR, while TCRdb's copy carries only in-frame clones and drops some. The table has 100,000 or so clones, around 90% seen once. Sample time point: after dendritic cell vaccination, including at tumor progression/relapse.

The sequence derives from a human donor with glioblastoma. Here the sequenced sample was blood, taken after dendritic cell vaccination. V and J are TRBV20-1 and TRBJ1-2; 7 nucleotides match TRBD1. In DNA, the CDR3 is TGCAGTGCTGGTTACAGGGGTGGCTACACCTTC. It codes for CSAGYRGGYTF.